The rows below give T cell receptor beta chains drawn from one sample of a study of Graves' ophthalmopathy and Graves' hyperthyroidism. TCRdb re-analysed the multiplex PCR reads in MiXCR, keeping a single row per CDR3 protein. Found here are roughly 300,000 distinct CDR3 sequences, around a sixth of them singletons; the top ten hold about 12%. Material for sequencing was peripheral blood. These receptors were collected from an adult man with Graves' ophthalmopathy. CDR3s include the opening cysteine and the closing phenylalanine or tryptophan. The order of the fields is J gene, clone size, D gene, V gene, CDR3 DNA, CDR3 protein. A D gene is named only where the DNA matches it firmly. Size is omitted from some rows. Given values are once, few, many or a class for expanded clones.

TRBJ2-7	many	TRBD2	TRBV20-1	TGCAGTGCTAGTTTGACTAGCGGGGCTTCCTACGAGCAGTACTTC	CSASLTSGASYEQYF
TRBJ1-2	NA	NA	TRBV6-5	TGTGCCAGCAGTTACGAAGGGGCTTTCGGAGGCTACACCTTC	CASSYEGAFGGYTF
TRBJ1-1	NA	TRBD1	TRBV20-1	TGCAGTGCTAGGGACAGGGCAAACACTGAAGCTTTCTTT	CSARDRANTEAFF
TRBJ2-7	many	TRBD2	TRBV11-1	TGTGCCAGCAGCAACCCTATAGGAGCGGGGAAGCCCTACGAGCAGTACTTC	CASSNPIGAGKPYEQYF
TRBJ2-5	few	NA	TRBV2	TGTGCCAGCAGTAACTTACAAGAGACCCAGTACTTC	CASSNLQETQYF
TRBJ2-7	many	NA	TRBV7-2	TGTGCCAGCAGCGTCGGGGTCCACGAGCAGTACTTC	CASSVGVHEQYF
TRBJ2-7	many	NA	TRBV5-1	TGCGCCAGCAGCGTAACCGGGACTGGAGGGACCTACGAGCAGTACTTC	CASSVTGTGGTYEQYF
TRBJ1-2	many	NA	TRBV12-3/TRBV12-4	TGTGCCAGCAGTTTAGAGGGGCGCTATGGCTACACCTTC	CASSLEGRYGYTF
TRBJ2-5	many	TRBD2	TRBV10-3	TGTGCCATCAGTGAGTCGGCTAGCGGGAAAGAGACCCAGTACTTC	CAISESASGKETQYF
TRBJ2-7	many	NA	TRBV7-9	TGTGCCAGCAGCTTCGAGGACACTTACGAGCAGTACTTC	CASSFEDTYEQYF
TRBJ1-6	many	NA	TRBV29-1	TGCAGCGTCGCACAGGGCACCAATTCACCCCTCCACTTT	CSVAQGTNSPLHF
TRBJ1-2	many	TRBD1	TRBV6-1	TGTGCCAGCAGAGACAGGGGGCATGGCTACACCTTC	CASRDRGHGYTF